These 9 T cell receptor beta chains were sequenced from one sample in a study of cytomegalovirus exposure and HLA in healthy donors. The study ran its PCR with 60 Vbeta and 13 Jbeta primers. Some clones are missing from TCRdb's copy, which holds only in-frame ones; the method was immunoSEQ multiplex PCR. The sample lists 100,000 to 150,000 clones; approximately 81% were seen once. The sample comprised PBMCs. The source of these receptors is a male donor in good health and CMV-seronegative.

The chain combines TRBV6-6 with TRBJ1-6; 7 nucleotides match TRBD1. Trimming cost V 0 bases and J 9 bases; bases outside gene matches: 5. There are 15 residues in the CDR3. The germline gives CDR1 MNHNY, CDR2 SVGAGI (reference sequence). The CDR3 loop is CASSYSRQGSSPLHF. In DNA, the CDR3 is TGTGCCAGCAGTTACTCGAGACAGGGTAGTTCACCCCTCCACTTT.

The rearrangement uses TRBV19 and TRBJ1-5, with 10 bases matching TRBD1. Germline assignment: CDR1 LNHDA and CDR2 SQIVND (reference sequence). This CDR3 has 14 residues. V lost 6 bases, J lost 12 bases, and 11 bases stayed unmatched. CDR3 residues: CASSVGDRGLNQHF. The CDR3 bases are TGTGCCAGTAGCGTCGGGGACAGGGGTTTAAACCAGCATTTT.

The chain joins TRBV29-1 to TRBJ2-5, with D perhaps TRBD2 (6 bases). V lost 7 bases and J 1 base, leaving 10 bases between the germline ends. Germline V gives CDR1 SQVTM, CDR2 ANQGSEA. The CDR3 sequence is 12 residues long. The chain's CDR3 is CSAETSQETQYF. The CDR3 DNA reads TGCAGCGCCGAGACTAGCCAAGAGACCCAGTACTTC. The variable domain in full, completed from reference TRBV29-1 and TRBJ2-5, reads SAVISQKPSRDICQRGTSLTIQCQVDSQVTMMFWYRQQPGQSLTLIATANQGSEATYESGFVIDKFPISRPNLTFSTLTVSNMSPEDSSIYLCSAETSQETQYFGPGTRLLVL.

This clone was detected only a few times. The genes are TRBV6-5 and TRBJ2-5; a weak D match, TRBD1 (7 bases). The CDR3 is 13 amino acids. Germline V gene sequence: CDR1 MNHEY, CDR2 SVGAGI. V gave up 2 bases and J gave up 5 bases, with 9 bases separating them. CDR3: CASSYPGGETQYF. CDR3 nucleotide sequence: TGTGCCAGCAGTTACCCAGGGGGGGAGACCCAGTACTTC.

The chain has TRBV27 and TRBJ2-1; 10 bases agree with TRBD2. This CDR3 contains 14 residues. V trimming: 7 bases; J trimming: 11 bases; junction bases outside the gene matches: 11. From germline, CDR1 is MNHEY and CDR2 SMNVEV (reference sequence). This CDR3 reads CASTTGGLAVQQFF. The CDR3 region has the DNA TGTGCCAGCACAACAGGAGGACTAGCGGTTCAGCAGTTCTTC.

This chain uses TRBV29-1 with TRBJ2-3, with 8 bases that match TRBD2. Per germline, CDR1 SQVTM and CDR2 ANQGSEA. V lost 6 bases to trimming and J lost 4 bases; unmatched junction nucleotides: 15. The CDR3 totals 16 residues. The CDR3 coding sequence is TGCAGCGTCGCCCCGCTTCCCGGGGGGGCCGCAGATACGCAGTATTTT. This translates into CSVAPLPGGAADTQYF.

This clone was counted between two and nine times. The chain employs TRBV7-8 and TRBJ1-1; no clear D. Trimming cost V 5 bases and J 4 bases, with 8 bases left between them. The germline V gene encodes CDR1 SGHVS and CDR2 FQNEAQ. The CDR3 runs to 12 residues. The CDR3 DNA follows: TGTGCCAGCAGCCTGAGGAGCACTGAAGCTTTCTTT. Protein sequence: CASSLRSTEAFF.

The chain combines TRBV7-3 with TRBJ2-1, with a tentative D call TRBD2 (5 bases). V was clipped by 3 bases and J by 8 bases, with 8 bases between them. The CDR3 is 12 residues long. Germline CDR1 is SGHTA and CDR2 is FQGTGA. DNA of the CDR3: TGTGCCAGCAGCTTTACGAGGGATGAGCAGTTCTTC. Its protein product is CASSFTRDEQFF.

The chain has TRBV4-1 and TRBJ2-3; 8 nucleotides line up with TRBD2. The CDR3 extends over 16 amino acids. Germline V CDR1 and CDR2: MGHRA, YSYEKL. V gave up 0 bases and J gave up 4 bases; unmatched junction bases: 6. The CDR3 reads CASSQDVTSVPDTQYF. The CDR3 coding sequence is TGCGCCAGCAGCCAAGATGTGACTAGCGTCCCAGATACGCAGTATTTT.